This T cell receptor beta chain was retrieved from a study of cytomegalovirus exposure and HLA in healthy donors. Sequencing used immunoSEQ multiplex PCR; TCRdb keeps in-frame clones, though not all of them. The sample contains 130,000 to 150,000 clones, around 90% of which appear only once. Study outcomes and limitations: The study designated 164 TCR beta chains cytomegalovirus-associated.

Remarks on this clone: No antigen is known for it.

CDR3 size: 14 residues. Germline V gene lookup returns CDR1 MNHEY and CDR2 SMNVEV (reference sequence). With 4 bases removed from V and 3 bases from J, the gap between germline ends came to 10 bases. The chain couples TRBV27 to TRBJ1-5, with D unresolved. The TCR sequence derives from a man aged 18 to 29 in good health and CMV-seropositive. Material: PBMCs. CDR3 bases: TGTGCCAGCAGTTATCGACAAACCAATCAGCCCCAGCATTTT. Translating gives CASSYRQTNQPQHF.